These 5 T cell receptor beta chains came from one sample sequenced in a study of T cells after yellow fever vaccination. In TCRdb, the 5' RACE reads were re-called with MiXCR into one record per CDR3 protein. Seen here are around 72,000 distinct CDR3 sequences, 7.3% observed once, and the top ten hold over 25%. The sequences come from CD8+ T cells sorted from PBMCs, collected about 10 days after the first yellow fever vaccination. These receptors were taken from a young man who received the YFV17D yellow fever vaccine.

The table lists this clonotype with many counts. This chain's CDR3 is CSAQSGTQYEQYF. For the CDR3, the DNA is TGCAGTGCGCAAAGTGGGACTCAGTACGAGCAGTACTTC. The genes are TRBV20-1 and TRBJ2-7; D perhaps matches TRBD2 (6 bases). Germline lookup yields CDR1 DFQATT and CDR2 SNEGSKA (reference sequence). The CDR3 covers 13 residues. With 6 bases removed from V and 4 bases from J, the gap between germline ends came to 16 bases.

In this sample, this clonotype turned up many times. The J gene is TRBJ2-2, the V gene TRBV6-5; D not certain. Germline V gives CDR1 MNHEY, CDR2 SVGAGI. V dropped 2 bases and J dropped 4 bases, with 8 bases sitting between them. CDR3 size: 14 residues. The CDR3 nucleotides read TGTGCCAGCAGTTACGGCATCGGCACCGGGGAGCTGTTTTTT. Translation: CASSYGIGTGELFF.

Details on this clonotype: A much larger clone lies a single base off, so this may be a read error. This chain joins TRBV5-6 and TRBJ2-3, with D uncertain. Germline assignment: CDR1 SGHDT and CDR2 YYEEEE. The CDR3 is made up of 16 amino acids. V shed 5 bases and J shed 3 bases, with 19 bases lying between them. The CDR3 region is CASRPGWISGTDTQYF. The CDR3 nucleotides read TGTGCCAGCAGGCCGGGCTGGATAAGTGGGACAGATACGCAGTATTTT.

This clonotype was recorded at least ten times. This chain joins TRBV12-3 or TRBV12-4 and TRBJ2-1; D is undetermined. The CDR3 is 13 residues long. The V gene lost 3 bases and the J gene lost 3 bases, with 6 bases spanning the gap. The CDR3, as DNA: TGTGCCAGCAGTTTGAAGGTCTACAATGAGCAGTTCTTC. Translation gives CASSLKVYNEQFF.

This clonotype was counted between two and nine times. The chain recombines TRBV6-5 with TRBJ1-1, with a weak D call TRBD1 (6 bases). Germline CDR1 and CDR2: MNHEY and SVGAGI. V was pared by 2 bases and J by 1 base, with 14 bases between. The CDR3 loop spans 16 amino acids. The CDR3 sequence: CASSYTPSGANTEAFF. As DNA, the CDR3 is TGTGCCAGCAGTTACACGCCTTCGGGGGCGAACACTGAAGCTTTCTTT.